A selection of T cell receptor beta chains follows, all from one sample in a study of cytomegalovirus exposure and HLA in healthy donors. Here immunoSEQ multiplex PCR was the method, and the copy in TCRdb shows in-frame clones only, minus some. The sample yields 30,000 to 40,000 clones, of which the top ten take up approximately 5.9%. Material for sequencing was PBMCs. These receptors all come from a human donor in good health. CDR3s include the opening cysteine and the closing phenylalanine or tryptophan.

j_call v_call cdr3_aa
TRBJ2-7 TRBV5-1 CASSPLRLGTDVYEQYF
TRBJ2-3 TRBV13 CASSLTGEDTQYF
TRBJ1-1 TRBV19 CASSPRRGMNTEAFF
TRBJ2-1 TRBV18 CASSPQSQGTDNEQFF
TRBJ2-5 TRBV7-3 CASSSTSGGWETQYF
TRBJ2-5 TRBV29-1 CSVGGVHGETQYF
TRBJ2-2 TRBV7-2 CASRRDSGNTGELFF
TRBJ1-2 TRBV15 CATSRGGTAANYGYTF
NA TRBV30 CAWSVAGNEQYF
TRBJ2-7 TRBV7-8 CASSLGAYEQYF
TRBJ2-1 TRBV9 CASSVEPQPYNEQFF
TRBJ1-6 TRBV30 CAWSVPQGRNSPLHF
TRBJ1-1 TRBV2 CASSVWAGDTEAFF
TRBJ1-6 TRBV6-1 CASSEGSSYNSPLHF
TRBJ1-2 TRBV7-9 CASSQKSGVAGYTF
TRBJ1-2 TRBV15 CATSGWTGGASNYGYTF
TRBJ2-3 TRBV11-3 CASSSRRGPNTDTQYF